The entry below gives a single T cell receptor (beta chain) sequence along with its context. The sample comes from a study of chemoradiotherapy in HPV16-positive cancers. Measured with immunoSEQ multiplex PCR; TCRdb has only the in-frame clones, and not every one. The sample consists of fewer than 30,000 clones, 91% of them appearing once. The CDR3 spans 14 residues. Trimming pared 7 bases from V and 7 bases from J, leaving 16 bases between. The germline V gene encodes CDR1 MNHNS and CDR2 SASEGT. This receptor was obtained from a human donor with HPV-associated anogenital cancer. The V call is TRBV6-1, the J call TRBJ2-2; unclear D gene. The sequences come from blood, collected from a patient who underwent chemoradiotherapy. The CDR3 DNA sequence: TGTGCCAGCATGCCCAGTACGAGAATCGGGGAGCTGTTTTTT. It translates to CASMPSTRIGELFF.